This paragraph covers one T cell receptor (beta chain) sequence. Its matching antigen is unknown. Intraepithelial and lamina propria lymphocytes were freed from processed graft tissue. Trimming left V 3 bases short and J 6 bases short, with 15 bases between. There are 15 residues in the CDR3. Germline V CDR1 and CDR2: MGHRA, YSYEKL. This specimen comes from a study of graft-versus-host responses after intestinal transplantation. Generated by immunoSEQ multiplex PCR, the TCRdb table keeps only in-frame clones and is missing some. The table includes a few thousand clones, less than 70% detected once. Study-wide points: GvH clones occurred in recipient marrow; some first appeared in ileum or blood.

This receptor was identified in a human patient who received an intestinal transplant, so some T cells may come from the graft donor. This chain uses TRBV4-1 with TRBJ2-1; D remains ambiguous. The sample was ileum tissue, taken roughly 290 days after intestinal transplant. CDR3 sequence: CASSQEGSWGNEQFF. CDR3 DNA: TGCGCCAGCAGCCAGGAAGGATCTTGGGGCAATGAGCAGTTCTTC.